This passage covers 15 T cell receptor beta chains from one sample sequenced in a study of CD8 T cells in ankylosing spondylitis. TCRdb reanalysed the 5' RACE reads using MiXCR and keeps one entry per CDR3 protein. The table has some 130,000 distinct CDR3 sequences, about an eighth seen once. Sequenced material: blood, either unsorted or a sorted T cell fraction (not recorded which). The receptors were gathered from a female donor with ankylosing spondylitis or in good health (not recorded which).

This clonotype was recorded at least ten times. CDR3 in DNA: TGTGCCAGCAGTGAAGAGTGGGCAGGGGGCTCGGATGGCTACACCTTC. Translating gives CASSEEWAGGSDGYTF. The chain is built from TRBV2 and TRBJ1-2; 8 bases map to TRBD1. V trimming: 1 base; J trimming: 6 bases; junction bases outside the gene matches: 10. The CDR3 consists of 16 residues. The V gene's germline CDR1 is SNHLY and CDR2 FYNNEI.

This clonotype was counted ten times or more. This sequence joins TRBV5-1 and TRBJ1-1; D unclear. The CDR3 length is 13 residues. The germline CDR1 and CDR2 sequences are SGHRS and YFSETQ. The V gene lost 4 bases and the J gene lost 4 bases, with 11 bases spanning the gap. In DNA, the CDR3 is TGCGCCAGCAGCCCGGCAGGTATCACTGAAGCTTTCTTT. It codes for CASSPAGITEAFF.

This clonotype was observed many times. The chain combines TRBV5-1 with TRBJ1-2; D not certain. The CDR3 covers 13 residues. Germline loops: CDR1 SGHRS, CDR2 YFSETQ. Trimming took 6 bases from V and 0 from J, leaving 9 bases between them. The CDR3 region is CASKTEANYGYTF. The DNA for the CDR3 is TGCGCCAGCAAAACCGAAGCTAACTATGGCTACACCTTC.

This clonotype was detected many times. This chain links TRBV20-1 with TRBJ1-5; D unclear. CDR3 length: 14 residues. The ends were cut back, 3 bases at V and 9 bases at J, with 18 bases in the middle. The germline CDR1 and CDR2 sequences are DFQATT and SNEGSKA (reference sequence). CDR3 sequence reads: CSASRGGRVGPQHF. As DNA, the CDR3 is TGCAGTGCTAGCCGGGGAGGAAGGGTAGGGCCCCAGCATTTT.

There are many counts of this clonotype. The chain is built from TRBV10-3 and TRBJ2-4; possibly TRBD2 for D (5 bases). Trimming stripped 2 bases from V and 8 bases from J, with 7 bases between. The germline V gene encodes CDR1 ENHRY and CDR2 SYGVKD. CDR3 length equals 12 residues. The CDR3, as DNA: TGTGCCATCAGTGAGAGGCGGGACATTCAGTACTTC. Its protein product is CAISERRDIQYF.

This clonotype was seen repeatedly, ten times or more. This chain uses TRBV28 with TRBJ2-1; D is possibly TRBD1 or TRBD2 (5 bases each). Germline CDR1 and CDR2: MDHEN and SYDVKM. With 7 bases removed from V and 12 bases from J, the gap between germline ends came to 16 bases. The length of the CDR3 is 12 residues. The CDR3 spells CASTASGLGQFF. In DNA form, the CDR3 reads TGTGCCAGCACTGCCTCGGGGCTTGGGCAGTTCTTC.

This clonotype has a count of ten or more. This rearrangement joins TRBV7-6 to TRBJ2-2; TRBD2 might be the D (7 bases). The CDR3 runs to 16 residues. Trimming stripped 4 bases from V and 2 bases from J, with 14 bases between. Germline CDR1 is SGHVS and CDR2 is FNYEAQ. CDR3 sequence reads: CASSSQGGANTGELFF. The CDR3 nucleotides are TGTGCCAGCAGCTCCCAAGGGGGGGCAAACACCGGGGAGCTGTTTTTT.

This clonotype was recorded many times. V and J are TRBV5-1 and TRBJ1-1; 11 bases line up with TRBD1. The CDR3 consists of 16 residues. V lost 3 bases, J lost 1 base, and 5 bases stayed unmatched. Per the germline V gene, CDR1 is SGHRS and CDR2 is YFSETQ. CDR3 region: CASSYGQGARNTEAFF. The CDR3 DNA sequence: TGCGCCAGCAGCTACGGACAGGGGGCTCGGAACACTGAAGCTTTCTTT.

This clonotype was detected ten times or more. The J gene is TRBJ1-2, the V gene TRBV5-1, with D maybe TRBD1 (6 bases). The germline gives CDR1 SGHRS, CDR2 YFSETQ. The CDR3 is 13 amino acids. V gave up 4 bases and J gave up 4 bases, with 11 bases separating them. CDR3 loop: CASSPEDSYGYTF. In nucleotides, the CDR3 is TGCGCCAGCAGCCCGGAGGACAGCTATGGCTACACCTTC.

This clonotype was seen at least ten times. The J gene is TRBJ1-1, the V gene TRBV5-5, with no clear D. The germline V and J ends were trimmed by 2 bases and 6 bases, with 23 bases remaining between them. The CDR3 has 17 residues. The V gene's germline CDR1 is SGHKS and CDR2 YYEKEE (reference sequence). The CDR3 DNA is TGTGCCAGCAGCTTTTTTCCCCCGCGGCTATGGTCGGCTGAAGCTTTCTTT. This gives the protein CASSFFPPRLWSAEAFF.

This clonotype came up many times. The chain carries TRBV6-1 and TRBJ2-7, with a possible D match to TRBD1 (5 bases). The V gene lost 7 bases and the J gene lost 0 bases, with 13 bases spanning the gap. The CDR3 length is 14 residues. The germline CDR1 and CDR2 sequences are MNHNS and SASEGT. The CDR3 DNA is TGTGCCAGCACCCCACAGGAGTCCTCCTACGAGCAGTACTTC. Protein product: CASTPQESSYEQYF.

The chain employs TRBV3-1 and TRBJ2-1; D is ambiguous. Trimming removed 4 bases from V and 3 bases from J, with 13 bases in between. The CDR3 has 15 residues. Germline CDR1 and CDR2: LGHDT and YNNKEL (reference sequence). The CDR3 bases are TGTGCCAGCAGCCCCTTGAGGACGAGCTACAATGAGCAGTTCTTC. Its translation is CASSPLRTSYNEQFF.

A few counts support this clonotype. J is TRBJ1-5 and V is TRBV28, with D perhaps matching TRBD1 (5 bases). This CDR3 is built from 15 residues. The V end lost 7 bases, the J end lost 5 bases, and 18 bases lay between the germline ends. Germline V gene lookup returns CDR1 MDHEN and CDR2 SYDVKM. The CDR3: CASTPLGQQYQPQHF. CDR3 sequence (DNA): TGTGCCAGCACCCCTTTGGGGCAGCAATATCAGCCCCAGCATTTT.

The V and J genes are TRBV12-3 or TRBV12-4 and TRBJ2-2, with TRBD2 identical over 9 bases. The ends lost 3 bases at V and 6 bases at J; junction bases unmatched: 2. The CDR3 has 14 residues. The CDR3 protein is CASSLTSGPGELFF. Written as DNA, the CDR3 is TGTGCCAGCAGTTTGACTAGCGGACCCGGGGAGCTGTTTTTT.

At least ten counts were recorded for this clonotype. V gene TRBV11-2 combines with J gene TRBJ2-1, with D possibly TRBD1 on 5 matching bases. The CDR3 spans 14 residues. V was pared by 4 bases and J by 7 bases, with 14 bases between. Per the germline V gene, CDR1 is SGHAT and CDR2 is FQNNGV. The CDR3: CASSWGGGRNEQFF. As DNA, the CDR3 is TGTGCCAGCAGCTGGGGCGGTGGACGGAATGAGCAGTTCTTC.